These 9 T cell receptor beta chains originate from one sample sequenced in a study of blood T cell repertoires in COVID-19 (dated by TCRdb to the early 2020s). The library was obtained by the immunoSEQ multiplex PCR assay. TCRdb retrieved this table from immuneACCESS and kept in-frame rearrangements only. Not all clones are present; in checked studies, unresolved V genes account for under half, and no reason is known for the remainder. The sample has about 290,000 clones on record, about 85% of them singletons. Together, the top ten hold around 4.2% of the sample. Sequences were obtained from peripheral blood. These receptors all come from a woman in her forties or fifties with active or convalescent COVID-19.

There are a few counts of this clone. For the CDR3, the DNA is TGTGCCAGCAGCTTCGGGAAAGCGGGAGGAGAGGTAGAGACCCAGTACTTC. Encoded protein: CASSFGKAGGEVETQYF. The J gene is TRBJ2-5, the V gene TRBV7-9, with TRBD2 identical over 9 bases. This CDR3 contains 17 residues. In germline, CDR1 is SEHNR, CDR2 FQNEAQ (reference sequence). V trimming: 3 bases; J trimming: 4 bases; junction bases outside the gene matches: 12.

Notes on this clone: At the DNA level, this CDR3 is encoded by other sequences in the same sample as well. This chain connects TRBV2 to TRBJ1-2; TRBD1 matches at 7 bases. The CDR3 sequence is 13 residues long. Germline CDR1 is SNHLY and CDR2 is FYNNEI. V was clipped by 4 bases and J by 4 bases; unmatched bases: 3. The CDR3 region is CASSGRGRYGYTF. CDR3 nucleotides: TGTGCCAGCAGTGGTAGGGGGCGCTATGGCTACACCTTC.

V usage is TRBV7-3 and J usage is TRBJ2-7; D gene ambiguous. Trimming left V 4 bases short and J 0 bases short, with 10 bases between. Looked up from germline, CDR1 is SGHTA and CDR2 is FQGTGA. This CDR3 is built from 14 residues. Here the CDR3 DNA reads TGTGCCAGCAGCTCCCTGCGGTTCTCCTACGAGCAGTACTTC. It codes for CASSSLRFSYEQYF. The variable domain in full, completed from reference TRBV7-3 and TRBJ2-7, reads GAGVSQTPSNKVTEKGKYVELRCDPISGHTALYWYRQSLGQGPEFLIYFQGTGAADDSGLPNDRFFAVRPEGSVSTLKIQRTERGDSAVYLCASSSLRFSYEQYFGPGTRLTVT.

The chain combines TRBV12-3 or TRBV12-4 with TRBJ1-2; 7 nucleotides line up with TRBD1. This CDR3 region has 12 residues. Trimming at V came to 6 bases and at J to 14 bases, leaving 12 bases not matched to a gene. The CDR3 sequence is CASSPTRTGPTF. The CDR3 nucleotides read TGTGCCAGCAGCCCCACCCGGACAGGCCCAACCTTC.

The rearrangement joins TRBV10-3 to TRBJ2-4; 8 nucleotides align to TRBD1. This CDR3 has 13 amino acids. Looked up from germline, CDR1 is ENHRY and CDR2 is SYGVKD. Trimming removed 11 bases from V and 5 bases from J; junction bases left unmatched: 8. The CDR3 nucleotides read TGTGCCGTGCAGGACAGGGACCAAAACATTCAGTACTTC. Translating it yields CAVQDRDQNIQYF.

DNA for the CDR3: TGTGCCAGCAGCTTAGGTAGCGGGAGATCTAATGAGCAGTTCTTC. The encoded protein is CASSLGSGRSNEQFF. The V and J genes are TRBV7-3 and TRBJ2-1; 9 bases are shared with TRBD2. The V segment lost 2 bases and the J segment 7 bases; nucleotides outside the gene matches: 6. The germline gives CDR1 SGHTA, CDR2 FQGTGA. The CDR3 is 15 amino acids.

This chain links TRBV10-3 with TRBJ2-5; 7 nucleotides line up with TRBD1. Losses at the gene ends were 7 bases for V and 1 base for J; bases not matched to a gene: 6. The germline V gene has CDR1 ENHRY and CDR2 SYGVKD. The CDR3 contains 14 residues. The CDR3 sequence is CAIKGGRFQETQYF. CDR3 sequence (DNA): TGTGCCATCAAAGGGGGCAGGTTCCAAGAGACCCAGTACTTC.

This sequence joins TRBV14 and TRBJ1-1; D is unresolved. The CDR3 totals 15 residues. Germline CDR1 reads SGHDN; CDR2 reads FVKESK. Trimming cost V 2 bases and J 0 bases, with 10 bases left between them. The CDR3 nucleotides are TGTGCCAGCAGCCAACTCGGGTCACTGAACACTGAAGCTTTCTTT. Translation gives CASSQLGSLNTEAFF.

This chain connects TRBV4-1 to TRBJ2-7; TRBD2 aligns across 14 bases. The V and J ends lost 0 bases and 6 bases, in that order; junction bases with no gene match: 19. Germline V gene data show CDR1 as MGHRA and CDR2 as YSYEKL. The CDR3 consists of 21 residues. The chain's CDR3 is CASSQDRLDLFGTSGSLEQYF. The CDR3 coding sequence is TGCGCCAGCAGCCAAGATCGGCTTGACCTTTTCGGGACTAGCGGGAGTCTCGAGCAGTACTTC.